This T cell receptor beta chain comes out of a study of T cell responses to AZD1222 COVID-19 vaccine. Study results and limitations: Along spike, vaccine-associated CD4 TCRs were found throughout, with dominance at 160-218 and 743-854.

Germline-derived CDR1 and CDR2 are LNHDA and SQIVND (reference sequence). The CDR3 sequence is 13 residues long. Trimming took off 5 bases at V and 0 bases at J, with 8 bases between the two ends. This clone was picked up a small number of times. Antigen unknown. Repertoires were generated with immunoSEQ multiplex PCR, while TCRdb's copy carries only in-frame clones and drops some. The table includes roughly 120,000 clones, over 75% detected once. This sample comprised peripheral blood, obtained on day 0 of MenACWY control vaccination. This receptor was taken from an adult in good health. J is TRBJ2-7 and V is TRBV19; TRBD1 is a possible D gene (6 bases). This chain's CDR3 is CASSRQASYEQYF. CDR3 DNA sequence: TGTGCCAGTAGTCGACAGGCCTCCTACGAGCAGTACTTC. Full variable domain (missing parts from reference TRBV19 and TRBJ2-7): DGGITQSPKYLFRKEGQNVTLSCEQNLNHDAMYWYRQDPGQGLRLIYYSQIVNDFQKGDIAEGYSVSREKKESFPLTVTSAQKNPTAFYLCASSRQASYEQYFGPGTRLTVT.